A selection of T cell receptor beta chains follows, all from one sample in a study of breast tumors, draining lymph nodes, adjacent tissues. Using its own MiXCR run on the multiplex PCR reads, TCRdb lists one record per CDR3 protein. The repertoire holds about 230,000 distinct CDR3 sequences, with about 30% as singletons. The source material was axillary lymph node tissue. Receptors originate from a female donor with breast cancer. Some clones in this sample may be carry-over from other donors' samples. The CDR3 runs from the conserved cysteine through the conserved F or W. The order of the fields is clone size, D gene, J gene, V gene, CDR3 protein, CDR3 DNA. The D gene is left open where the match is weak. Not every row has a clone size; where given, it reads once, few, many or a size class.

many,NA,TRBJ1-2,TRBV28,CASSSVRRRNTF,TGTGCCAGCAGTTCGGTTCGTCGCCGTAACACCTTC
once,NA,TRBJ2-5,TRBV7-9,CASSLAGTQGSNFF,TGTGCCAGCAGCTTGGCGGGGACCCAAGGCTCCAACTTCTTC
many,NA,TRBJ2-3,TRBV20-1,CSASGTRSTDTQYF,TGCAGTGCTAGCGGAACACGGAGCACAGATACGCAGTATTTT
many,NA,TRBJ1-6,TRBV5-8,CASTRWDNSPLHF,TGTGCCAGCACCCGGTGGGATAATTCACCCCTCCACTTT
NA,NA,TRBJ2-5,TRBV29-1,CSVEDRGRGTLPANSGTQYF,TGCAGCGTTGAAGATAGGGGTCGGGGAACTTTGCCCGCGAACTCAGGGACCCAGTACTTC
NA,NA,TRBJ1-5,TRBV6-6,CASSNSIFSNQPQHF,TGTGCCAGCAGTAACTCGATTTTTAGCAATCAGCCCCAGCATTTT
NA,NA,TRBJ1-5,TRBV2,CASVTTGRGNQPQHF,TGTGCCAGCGTGACCACAGGGAGGGGTAATCAGCCCCAGCATTTT
many,NA,TRBJ1-3,TRBV5-1,CASSDDNSGNTIYF,TGCGCCAGCAGCGATGACAACTCTGGAAACACCATATATTTT
many,NA,TRBJ2-1,TRBV7-3,CASSVGPNSVQFF,TGTGCCAGCAGCGTAGGGCCCAACTCAGTTCAGTTCTTC
NA,NA,TRBJ1-1,TRBV25-1,CASRAATEAFF,TGTGCCAGCAGGGCCGCCACTGAAGCTTTCTTT
many,NA,TRBJ1-2,TRBV20-1,CSAPTGNYGYTF,TGCAGTGCCCCGACAGGAAACTATGGCTACACCTTC
NA,TRBD2,TRBJ2-1,TRBV29-1,CSGSIAGGYNEQFF,TGCAGCGGGTCGATAGCGGGGGGTTACAATGAGCAGTTCTTC
many,NA,TRBJ2-7,TRBV30,CACTGVYEQYF,TGTGCCTGTACAGGTGTATACGAGCAGTACTTC
many,TRBD2,TRBJ2-3,TRBV5-1,CASSLAEASGSTQYF,TGCGCCAGCAGCTTGGCCGAGGCTAGCGGAAGTACGCAGTATTTT
many,NA,TRBJ1-2,TRBV5-8,CASSLRAGFANYGYTF,TGTGCCAGCAGCTTAAGGGCAGGGTTCGCTAACTATGGCTACACCTTC
many,TRBD1,TRBJ1-3,TRBV9,CASSGKTGIGMSNTIYF,TGTGCCAGCAGCGGAAAGACAGGGATCGGGATGTCAAACACCATATATTTT
many,TRBD1,TRBJ2-1,TRBV7-3,CASSLRPPGQGSRGVGNEQFF,TGTGCCAGCAGCTTAAGACCTCCGGGACAGGGGTCCCGGGGGGTGGGCAATGAGCAGTTCTTC
many,NA,TRBJ1-2,TRBV7-9,CASSLGDNYGYTF,TGTGCCAGCAGCTTGGGGGACAATTATGGCTACACCTTC
NA,NA,TRBJ2-5,TRBV11-2,CASSSRRRGWRETQYF,TGTGCCAGCAGCTCGCGCCGCAGGGGTTGGCGAGAGACCCAGTACTTC
NA,NA,TRBJ2-5,TRBV18,CASSSNTGFLETQYF,TGTGCCAGCTCAAGCAACACAGGGTTCTTGGAGACCCAGTACTTC
many,NA,TRBJ1-6,TRBV11-2,CASSLGRGGVHSPLHF,TGTGCCAGCAGCTTAGGGAGGGGAGGGGTTCATTCACCCCTCCACTTT
many,NA,TRBJ2-5,TRBV20-1,CSARDSKTQYF,TGCAGTGCTAGGGACTCGAAGACCCAGTACTTC
few,NA,TRBJ2-3,TRBV20-1,CSASYNRPAAVRLDTQYF,TGCAGTGCTTCATACAACCGACCAGCGGCAGTACGGTTAGATACGCAGTATTTT
many,TRBD1,TRBJ2-1,TRBV11-2,CASSSGTGAYNEQFF,TGTGCCAGCAGCTCCGGGACAGGGGCCTACAATGAGCAGTTCTTC
NA,NA,TRBJ2-5,TRBV12-3/TRBV12-4,CASSSTRERGQETQYF,TGTGCCAGCAGTTCCACCAGGGAACGAGGGCAAGAGACCCAGTACTTC
NA,TRBD1,TRBJ1-4,TRBV7-9,CASSLWRTGAPSEKLFF,TGTGCCAGCAGCTTGTGGAGGACAGGGGCCCCCTCTGAAAAACTGTTTTTT
many,NA,TRBJ2-7,TRBV5-1,CASSLTGGVYYEQYF,TGCGCCAGCAGCCTTACAGGTGGGGTTTACTACGAGCAGTACTTC
NA,TRBD1,TRBJ1-5,TRBV28,CASSFRDRGLKTQHF,TGTGCCAGCAGTTTTCGGGACAGGGGCTTGAAGACCCAGCATTTT
NA,NA,TRBJ1-2,TRBV2,CASRTREDYGYTF,TGTGCCAGCAGAACCCGGGAGGACTATGGCTACACCTTC
NA,TRBD2,TRBJ2-3,TRBV19,CATKSLAPDTDTQYF,TGTGCCACCAAATCACTAGCGCCAGACACAGATACGCAGTATTTT
many,NA,TRBJ2-2,TRBV5-1,CASSFQLTGELFF,TGCGCCAGCAGCTTCCAGCTGACCGGGGAGCTGTTTTTT
many,NA,TRBJ1-5,TRBV5-1,CASSLVGGRPQHF,TGCGCCAGCAGCTTGGTTGGGGGGCGGCCCCAGCATTTT
many,TRBD1,TRBJ1-6,TRBV5-1,CASSRGGQGNSPLHF,TGCGCCAGCAGCCGCGGCGGACAGGGCAACTCACCCCTCCACTTT
many,NA,TRBJ1-6,TRBV11-3,CASSQSSGVDSPLHF,TGTGCCAGCAGCCAGAGCTCCGGCGTCGATTCACCCCTCCACTTT
NA,TRBD2,TRBJ2-3,TRBV7-9,CASSFLSTAGGRALVADTQYF,TGTGCCAGCAGCTTTCTATCAACAGCGGGCGGGAGGGCCCTGGTTGCAGATACGCAGTATTTT
NA,NA,TRBJ2-7,TRBV6-1,CASSSRQLSGYEQYF,TGTGCCAGCAGCTCGAGGCAGCTTTCCGGATACGAGCAGTACTTC
many,NA,TRBJ2-3,TRBV6-1,CASSEETDTQYF,TGTGCCAGCAGTGAAGAGACAGATACGCAGTATTTT
many,NA,TRBJ2-1,TRBV9,CASSVEPTYNEQFF,TGTGCCAGCAGCGTAGAGCCGACCTACAATGAGCAGTTCTTC
NA,NA,TRBJ2-5,TRBV20-1,CSAGLRAPLGDQETQYF,TGCAGTGCTGGCCTCCGGGCCCCGCTTGGGGATCAAGAGACCCAGTACTTC
many,NA,TRBJ1-5,TRBV10-3,CAISGANQPQHF,TGTGCCATCAGTGGAGCCAATCAGCCCCAGCATTTT
many,TRBD2,TRBJ2-7,TRBV6-2/TRBV6-3,CAGGTNYEQYF,TGTGCCGGCGGGACTAACTACGAGCAGTACTTC
NA,NA,TRBJ2-3,TRBV12-3/TRBV12-4,CASSFRDPWGEYF,TGTGCCAGCAGTTTCCGGGACCCATGGGGGGAGTATTTT
once,NA,TRBJ1-2,TRBV7-3,CASSLNRAGGYTF,TGTGCCAGCAGCTTAAACAGGGCGGGAGGCTACACCTTC
many,TRBD1,TRBJ1-2,TRBV18,CASSSTGGGNYGYTF,TGTGCCAGCTCATCGACAGGGGGCGGTAACTATGGCTACACCTTC
many,NA,TRBJ2-5,TRBV2,CASSERGFQYF,TGTGCCAGCAGTGAAAGGGGTTTCCAGTACTTC
NA,NA,TRBJ1-6,TRBV2,CASSAVKGSPLHF,TGTGCCAGCAGTGCAGTTAAGGGTTCACCCCTCCACTTT
NA,NA,TRBJ1-1,TRBV5-4,CASSLGSVGLNTEAFF,TGTGCCAGCAGCTTGGGCAGCGTCGGCTTGAACACTGAAGCTTTCTTT
NA,NA,TRBJ1-4,TRBV11-3,CASSSRQETNEKLFF,TGTGCCAGCAGCTCAAGACAGGAAACTAATGAAAAACTGTTTTTT
many,NA,TRBJ2-5,TRBV7-2,CASSSKTGYQETQYF,TGTGCCAGCAGCTCCAAAACGGGGTACCAAGAGACCCAGTACTTC
NA,NA,TRBJ1-1,TRBV29-1,CSVAQSGVTEAFF,TGCAGCGTTGCCCAATCAGGGGTTACTGAAGCTTTCTTT
NA,TRBD1,TRBJ1-5,TRBV11-2,CASSLAARGSNQPQHF,TGTGCCAGCAGCTTGGCCGCCAGGGGGAGCAATCAGCCCCAGCATTTT
NA,NA,TRBJ1-5,TRBV9,CASSVEGVHEHF,TGTGCCAGCAGCGTCGAGGGAGTCCACGAGCATTTT
NA,TRBD2,TRBJ2-1,TRBV28,CASGGVAGFDEQFF,TGTGCCAGCGGAGGGGTAGCGGGATTCGATGAGCAGTTCTTC
many,TRBD1,TRBJ2-2,TRBV2,CASSEALGADRGVTGELFF,TGTGCCAGCAGTGAAGCTCTTGGGGCGGACAGGGGGGTCACCGGGGAGCTGTTTTTT
many,NA,TRBJ1-2,TRBV4-3,CASSQDSYREHGYTF,TGCGCCAGCAGCCAAGATTCCTATAGGGAGCACGGCTACACCTTC
many,NA,TRBJ2-5,TRBV7-6,CASSLRHGQEYQETQYF,TGTGCCAGCAGCTTACGCCACGGGCAGGAATACCAAGAGACCCAGTACTTC
many,NA,TRBJ2-1,TRBV7-9,CASSFPFTEQFF,TGTGCCAGCAGCTTCCCGTTCACTGAGCAGTTCTTC
NA,NA,TRBJ1-6,TRBV14,CASSQGRGGSGSSPLHF,TGTGCCAGCAGCCAGGGACGAGGGGGAAGCGGTAGTTCACCCCTCCACTTT
NA,NA,TRBJ1-2,TRBV10-3,CATPGGAPVGYTF,TGTGCCACCCCTGGGGGCGCCCCGGTGGGCTACACCTTC